These 5 T cell receptor beta chains were all obtained from the same sample, sequenced in a study of T cells in Graves' hyperthyroidism and ophthalmopathy. Amplification of TCR beta CDR3 regions used RNA as the template. First-round RT-PCR targeting the TCR CDR3 was performed with the HTBI primer set. MiXCR was run by TCRdb on the multiplex PCR reads, yielding one entry per CDR3 protein. Of under 300,000 distinct CDR3 sequences listed, 20% to 25% are singletons. The material sequenced was blood. These receptors were obtained from a middle-aged man with Graves' hyperthyroidism that later progressed to Graves' ophthalmopathy.

This clonotype has ten or more counts. The V and J genes are TRBV9 and TRBJ2-7; 7 bases line up with TRBD2. The length of the CDR3 is 13 residues. With V trimmed by 2 bases and J by 5 bases, 4 bases remained unmatched. The V gene's germline CDR1 is SGDLS and CDR2 YYNGEE. CDR3 protein: CASSVSGRDEQYF. The CDR3 DNA is TGTGCCAGCAGCGTTAGTGGGAGGGACGAGCAGTACTTC.

The chain has TRBV20-1 and TRBJ2-5; unclear D gene. Germline CDR1 reads DFQATT; CDR2 reads SNEGSKA (reference sequence). CDR3 length equals 14 residues. Between the trimmed V and J ends, which lost 5 bases and 1 base, there was a span of 14 bases. CDR3: CSAPKGGFQETQYF. As DNA, the CDR3 is TGCAGTGCTCCCAAGGGCGGATTCCAAGAGACCCAGTACTTC.

Many counts were recorded for this clonotype. This chain joins TRBV4-1 and TRBJ2-2; TRBD1 aligns across 7 bases. V trimming: 4 bases; J trimming: 1 base; junction bases outside the gene matches: 15. This CDR3 is built from 19 residues. Germline lookup yields CDR1 MGHRA and CDR2 YSYEKL. CDR3 amino acids: CASSLLRQGRGRNTGELFF. In DNA form, the CDR3 reads TGCGCCAGCAGCCTCCTTCGACAGGGAAGGGGAAGGAACACCGGGGAGCTGTTTTTT.

This sequence joins TRBV6-1 and TRBJ1-1; a possible D gene is TRBD1 (5 bases). This CDR3 has 14 amino acids. Germline CDR1 is MNHNS and CDR2 is SASEGT. The V end lost 6 bases, the J end lost 2 bases, and 13 bases lay between the germline ends. The CDR3 sequence: CASRFRDSNTEAFF. CDR3 sequence (DNA): TGTGCCAGCAGATTCCGGGACTCAAACACTGAAGCTTTCTTT.

This sequence joins TRBV28 and TRBJ1-5, with TRBD1 as a possible D gene (5 bases). The CDR3 covers 14 residues. Per the germline V gene, CDR1 is MDHEN and CDR2 is SYDVKM. The V end lost 5 bases, the J end lost 3 bases, and 11 bases lay between the germline ends. Written as DNA, the CDR3 is TGTGCCAGCAGTCCCGGGACGGACAATCAGCCCCAGCATTTT. Translated: CASSPGTDNQPQHF.